A single sample is the source of the 26 T cell receptor beta chains below, sequenced in a study of blood T cell repertoires in COVID-19. TCRdb's copy holds only in-frame clones and misses some; the assay was immunoSEQ multiplex PCR. This table has 400,000 to 450,000 clones, over 75% appearing once. Sequences were obtained from PBMCs or T cells enriched from blood (not recorded which). The source of these receptors is a man aged 25 to 40 who had recovered from COVID-19.

The genes are TRBV29-1 and TRBJ1-2; 7 bases align to TRBD1. This CDR3 is 12 amino acids long. Trimming removed 4 bases from V and 3 bases from J; junction bases left unmatched: 2. The V gene's germline CDR1 is SQVTM and CDR2 ANQGSEA. The CDR3 DNA follows: TGCAGCGTTGTTGGGACAGACTATGGCTACACCTTC. This codes for CSVVGTDYGYTF.

The V and J genes are TRBV2 and TRBJ2-7, with 9 bases that match TRBD1. This CDR3 comprises 15 residues. The trim removed 9 bases at V and 0 bases at J, leaving 9 bases unmatched. Germline CDR1 SNHLY, CDR2 FYNNEI. In nucleotides, the CDR3 is TGTGCCAGGGGGGAACAGGGGGCTAACTCCTACGAGCAGTACTTC. As protein: CARGEQGANSYEQYF.

This clone appeared a single time. The V call is TRBV4-2, the J call TRBJ1-2, with 7 bases aligning to TRBD1. Germline trimming cut 1 base from V and 7 bases from J; bases unmatched to any gene: 6. The CDR3 loop spans 14 amino acids. The germline CDR1 and CDR2 sequences are LGHNA and YNFKEQ. Here the CDR3 DNA reads TGTGCCAGCAGCCAAGTTGGACAGGTACGTGGCTACACCTTC. Encoded protein: CASSQVGQVRGYTF.

This clone was observed a single time. This chain joins TRBV12-3 or TRBV12-4 and TRBJ2-5, with D unclear. V gave up 2 bases and J gave up 6 bases, with 4 bases separating them. The CDR3 totals 11 residues. The CDR3 here is CASSLKQTQYF. The CDR3 nucleotides are TGTGCCAGCAGTTTAAAGCAGACCCAGTACTTC.

This clone appeared once. Distinct nucleotide sequences in the sample also encode this CDR3. J is TRBJ1-5 and V is TRBV18; D gene uncertain. CDR3 length: 13 residues. V was clipped by 2 bases and J by 7 bases, with 9 bases between them. Per germline, CDR1 KGHSH and CDR2 LQKENI. This chain's CDR3 is CASSPGGDQPQHF. The CDR3 nucleotides read TGTGCCAGCTCACCAGGAGGTGACCAGCCCCAGCATTTT.

The gene calls are TRBV10-1 and TRBJ1-1; D gene unclear. The V gene lost 3 bases and the J gene lost 1 base, with 6 bases spanning the gap. Germline CDR1 is WNHNN and CDR2 is SYGVQD (reference sequence). This CDR3 region has 13 residues. The CDR3 DNA reads TGCGCCAGCAGTGATGGGCAGAACACTGAAGCTTTCTTT. Translated: CASSDGQNTEAFF.

J is TRBJ1-2 and V is TRBV19, with 9 bases aligning to TRBD1. Germline CDR1 is LNHDA and CDR2 is SQIVND (reference sequence). V gave up 5 bases and J gave up 4 bases; unmatched junction bases: 5. The CDR3 totals 14 residues. As DNA, the CDR3 is TGTGCCAGTAGTTTGGGACAGGGCCCCTATGGCTACACCTTC. Its protein is CASSLGQGPYGYTF.

The chain couples TRBV5-1 to TRBJ1-5; D remains unclear. V gave up 4 bases and J gave up 0 bases, with 8 bases separating them. CDR1 and CDR2 (germline): SGHRS, YFSETQ. The CDR3 runs to 14 residues. CDR3 loop: CASSTGDSNQPQHF. CDR3 nucleotide sequence: TGCGCCAGCAGCACGGGAGATAGCAATCAGCCCCAGCATTTT.

The chain links TRBV5-1 to TRBJ1-4; D is perhaps TRBD1 (5 bases). The germline V gene has CDR1 SGHRS and CDR2 YFSETQ. There are 13 residues in the CDR3. V lost 3 bases, J lost 6 bases, and 9 bases lay in between. This chain's CDR3 is CASSSGEYEKLFF. In DNA form, the CDR3 reads TGCGCCAGCAGCTCGGGGGAATATGAAAAACTGTTTTTT.

The rearrangement links TRBV5-4 to TRBJ1-1, with D unresolved. Trimming stripped 0 bases from V and 1 base from J, with 7 bases between. Per germline, CDR1 SGHNT and CDR2 YYREEE (reference sequence). This CDR3 has 14 residues. This chain's CDR3 is CASSLGAKNTEAFF. The DNA for the CDR3 is TGTGCCAGCAGCTTGGGGGCAAAGAACACTGAAGCTTTCTTT.

This clone came up once. The V and J genes are TRBV10-3 and TRBJ2-1; 7 nucleotides line up with TRBD2. CDR3 size: 14 residues. Germline CDR1 is ENHRY and CDR2 is SYGVKD. The J segment lost 8 bases and the V segment lost 4 bases, leaving 8 bases of the junction unmatched. The CDR3 sequence is CAISAGGRRDEQFF. The CDR3 region has the DNA TGTGCCATCAGTGCTGGCGGGAGAAGAGATGAGCAGTTCTTC.

This sequence joins TRBV4-1 and TRBJ2-1; 7 bases map to TRBD2. With V trimmed by 2 bases and J by 9 bases, 4 bases remained unmatched. Germline CDR1 reads MGHRA; CDR2 reads YSYEKL. CDR3 length: 13 residues. CDR3 amino acids: CASSQTSESEQFF. The DNA of the CDR3 is TGCGCCAGCAGCCAAACTAGCGAAAGTGAGCAGTTCTTC.

V is TRBV5-1 and J is TRBJ2-5, with D maybe TRBD2 (5 bases). Between the trimmed V and J ends, which lost 1 base and 0 bases, there was a span of 13 bases. The CDR3 is 16 amino acids. CDR1 and CDR2 from the germline V gene are SGHRS and YFSETQ. The CDR3 region has the DNA TGCGCCAGCAGCTTGACGACGGAGGTGTACCAAGAGACCCAGTACTTC. This codes for CASSLTTEVYQETQYF.

This chain links TRBV18 with TRBJ2-4, with 8 bases fitting TRBD1. There are 16 residues in the CDR3. The germline CDR1 and CDR2 sequences are KGHSH and LQKENI. J was trimmed by 0 bases and V by 3 bases; bases with no gene match: 4. CDR3 DNA sequence: TGTGCCAGCTCACCGGGACAGGCCCTAGCCAAAAACATTCAGTACTTC. Its protein product is CASSPGQALAKNIQYF.

The chain has TRBV6-5 and TRBJ2-7; D may be TRBD1 (6 bases). The V end lost 5 bases, the J end lost 3 bases, and 11 bases lay between the germline ends. The CDR3 extends over 13 amino acids. Germline lookup yields CDR1 MNHEY and CDR2 SVGAGI. CDR3 region: CASSPGTYYEQYF. CDR3 DNA sequence: TGTGCCAGCAGTCCCGGGACATACTACGAGCAGTACTTC.

V usage is TRBV6-5 and J usage is TRBJ1-4; perhaps TRBD1 as D (5 bases). Trimming pared 5 bases from V and 7 bases from J, leaving 8 bases between. This CDR3 is built from 12 residues. Per germline, CDR1 MNHEY and CDR2 SVGAGI. CDR3 nucleotides: TGTGCCAGCAGTCTAAGGGGTGAAAAACTGTTTTTT. This encodes CASSLRGEKLFF.

This rearrangement joins TRBV9 to TRBJ2-2; D possibly corresponds to TRBD2 (7 bases). Per germline, CDR1 SGDLS and CDR2 YYNGEE. CDR3 size: 15 residues. Trimming took 4 bases from V and 5 from J, leaving 15 bases between them. CDR3 loop: CASSTEGGHTGELFF. The CDR3 coding sequence is TGTGCCAGCAGCACAGAGGGGGGGCATACCGGGGAGCTGTTTTTT.

V usage is TRBV7-9 and J usage is TRBJ1-3; 8 bases are a match to TRBD1. The CDR3 is 16 residues long. Germline loops: CDR1 SEHNR, CDR2 FQNEAQ (reference sequence). The junction had 4 bases not matched to a gene; V was cut back by 3 bases and J by 0 bases. The CDR3 here is CASSLDRDISGNTIYF. The CDR3 region has the DNA TGTGCCAGCAGCTTGGACAGGGATATCTCTGGAAACACCATATATTTT. Looking up the rest from reference TRBV7-9 and TRBJ1-3 gives the full variable domain: DTGVSQNPRHKITKRGQNVTFRCDPISEHNRLYWYRQTLGQGPEFLTYFQNEAQLEKSRLLSDRFSAERPKGSFSTLEIQRTEQGDSAMYLCASSLDRDISGNTIYFGEGSWLTVV.

The DNA of the CDR3 is TGCGCCAGCACCCCCGCGGGCAACAATGAGCAGTTCTTC. This sequence encodes CASTPAGNNEQFF. The chain employs TRBV5-1 and TRBJ2-1, with a possible D match to TRBD2 (5 bases). V lost 6 bases and J lost 5, with 12 bases in between. CDR3 length: 13 amino acids. CDR1 SGHRS and CDR2 YFSETQ come from the germline V gene.

About this clone: The sample contains more than one DNA sequence encoding this CDR3. The chain combines TRBV3-1 (or the pseudogene TRBV3-2) with TRBJ1-1; D not certain. V lost 1 base, J lost 0 bases, and 6 bases lay in between. The CDR3 is made up of 14 amino acids. Germline V gives CDR1 LGHDT, CDR2 YNNKEL (reference sequence). The CDR3 protein is CASSQGQVNTEAFF. The DNA of the CDR3 is TGTGCCAGCAGCCAAGGTCAGGTGAACACTGAAGCTTTCTTT.

The CDR3 coding sequence is TGCGCCAGCCAGAGGCAGGAGGGTACTAATGAAAAACTGTTTTTT. This sequence encodes CASQRQEGTNEKLFF. This chain links TRBV5-1 with TRBJ1-4; no clear D. The V and J ends lost 7 bases and 2 bases respectively, with 15 bases between them. Germline V lookup: CDR1 SGHRS, CDR2 YFSETQ. The CDR3 is made up of 15 amino acids.

The V gene is TRBV6-5, the J gene TRBJ1-5; the match to TRBD1 covers 7 bases. This CDR3 spans 14 amino acids. With 6 bases clipped from V and 5 bases from J, the junction kept 7 bases outside the gene matches. In germline, CDR1 is MNHEY, CDR2 SVGAGI. CDR3 in DNA: TGTGCCAGCAGCCCCGACAGGGTAGATCAGCCCCAGCATTTT. This encodes CASSPDRVDQPQHF.

The chain employs TRBV29-1 and TRBJ2-1; no clear D. This CDR3 region has 12 residues. The V end was cut by 5 bases, the J end by 1 base, with 6 bases between. Germline CDR1 SQVTM, CDR2 ANQGSEA. CDR3: CSVTVSYNEQFF. The CDR3, as DNA: TGCAGCGTTACTGTTTCCTACAATGAGCAGTTCTTC.

The chain joins TRBV7-9 to TRBJ2-1, with TRBD2 matching over 9 bases. V dropped 7 bases and J dropped 5; count of bases not matched to a gene: 9. CDR1 and CDR2 (germline): SEHNR, FQNEAQ (reference sequence). The CDR3 runs to 15 residues. The DNA of the CDR3 is TGTGCCAGCATCCTCAGCGGGAGGTTCGACAATGAGCAGTTCTTC. Translating gives CASILSGRFDNEQFF.

The gene calls are TRBV19 and TRBJ1-5; no firm D call. The CDR3 has 16 residues. V was shortened by 2 bases and J by 2 bases, with 13 bases between the two germline ends. Germline V gene sequence: CDR1 LNHDA, CDR2 SQIVND (reference sequence). As DNA, the CDR3 is TGTGCCAGTAGTATACAGTTCGGGAGGGGCAATCAGCCCCAGCATTTT. Encoded protein: CASSIQFGRGNQPQHF.

This clone has a handful of counts. J is TRBJ2-1 and V is TRBV5-1, with D maybe TRBD1 (5 bases). Germline values: CDR1 SGHRS, CDR2 YFSETQ. This CDR3 has 16 residues. V lost 0 bases, J lost 3 bases, and 13 bases lay in between. Here the CDR3 DNA reads TGCGCCAGCAGCTTGGGGGGCGGTGTGAACTACAATGAGCAGTTCTTC. This sequence encodes CASSLGGGVNYNEQFF.